Below, 5 T cell receptor beta chains from the same sample are listed, as sequenced in a study of T cells in women clearing cervical HPV infection. Sequenced by immunoSEQ multiplex PCR; TCRdb stores in-frame clones only, minus some. This sample's clone table lists about 25,000 clones. Sequencing was done on a sample of blood buffy coat. The source of these receptors is a woman between 18 and 75 years old with a cervical HPV16 infection that either progressed to CIN3+ or cleared (not recorded which).

On this clone itself: Compared with germline, one end of the junction differs, possibly owing to a read error. The read falls 3 residues short of the CDR3 end, and the missing part is taken from the germline J gene. The rearrangement uses TRBV4-2 and TRBJ2-1, with 7 bases fitting TRBD2. This CDR3 has 16 residues. Per the germline V gene, CDR1 is LGHNA and CDR2 is YNFKEQ. The covered CDR3 bases are TGCGCCAGCAGCCAAGAAGTTCCGGGGGGAAGCAATGAG. Its translation: CASSQEVPGGSNE. The full CDR3 protein is CASSQEVPGGSNEQFF.

A remark on this clone: The sequence runs out 3 residues before the end of the CDR3; the remainder is reconstructed from the germline J gene. The gene calls are TRBV2 and TRBJ2-7; 9 bases agree with TRBD2. With V trimmed by 3 bases and J by 0 bases, 6 bases remained unmatched. In germline, CDR1 is SNHLY, CDR2 FYNNEI. The CDR3 has 16 residues. The CDR3: CASSETLAGPSYEQYF. The sequenced CDR3 bases are TGTGCCAGCAGTGAGACGCTAGCGGGACCCTCCTACGAG.

On this clone itself: The DNA ends 3 residues before the CDR3 does, and the rest of the CDR3 is filled in from the germline J gene. This rearrangement joins TRBV19 to TRBJ1-2; 10 bases are shared with TRBD1. J lost 1 base, V lost 5 bases, and 4 bases had no gene match. The germline V gene encodes CDR1 LNHDA and CDR2 SQIVND (reference sequence). The CDR3 runs 15 residues. The sequenced part of the CDR3 DNA is TGTGCCAGTAGTTGGACAGGGGGAGGTAACTATGGC. As protein: CASSWTGGGNYG. The whole CDR3 protein reads CASSWTGGGNYGYTF. Together with reference TRBV19 and TRBJ1-2, the CDR3 gives the full variable domain: DGGITQSPKYLFRKEGQNVTLSCEQNLNHDAMYWYRQDPGQGLRLIYYSQIVNDFQKGDIAEGYSVSREKKESFPLTVTSAQKNPTAFYLCASSWTGGGNYGYTFGSGTRLTVV.

The part of the CDR3 DNA that was read is TGTGCCAGCAGCAACGGGACAGCCGATAACTATGGC. Translating it yields CASSNGTADNYG. In full, the CDR3 reads CASSNGTADNYGYTF. The chain employs TRBV7-9 and TRBJ1-2; 7 positions match TRBD1. The read ends 3 residues early relative to the CDR3; the germline J gene fills the gap. The CDR3 is 15 residues long. Germline V CDR1 and CDR2: SEHNR, FQNEAQ (reference sequence). Trimming took 5 bases from V and 1 from J; bases not matched to a gene: 7.

As for this clone: The observed sequence ends 3 residues before the CDR3 terminus, with the missing tail filled in from the germline J gene. The rearrangement joins TRBV7-2 to TRBJ2-7, with D maybe TRBD2 (6 bases). Germline lookup yields CDR1 SGHTA and CDR2 FQGNSA. The CDR3 spans 15 residues. Trimming removed 4 bases at V and 4 bases at J, with 17 bases between. The CDR3 DNA, read in part, is TGTGCCAGCAGCTCTTCGCCGGGACTTGATTACGAG. Translation: CASSSSPGLDYE. The full-length CDR3 reads as CASSSSPGLDYEQYF.